One and the same sample provided the 27 T cell receptor beta chains below, sequenced in a study of tumor-infiltrating lymphocytes in primary liver carcinoma. Co-extraction of both nucleic acids (RNA and DNA) used roughly 18-32 mg of unsorted bulk tissue. With 500 ng total RNA as template and a constant-region primer, TCR beta cDNA was made. A slightly modified ARM-PCR protocol with three nested multiplex PCR rounds produced these TCR beta libraries. The study ran its first two PCR rounds for around 10 cycles each, using TRBV1-TRBV30 forward primers and a C-beta reverse primer. TCRdb recomputed calls from the multiplex PCR reads with MiXCR, one row per CDR3 protein. The data contain around 25,000 distinct CDR3 sequences, 60% to 85% of them seen just once; the ten biggest clones take up around half. Material: liver tumor tissue from sampling region 3. Subset defined: tumor region T3, left-lateral pole. Receptor source: a man aged 35 to 55 with primary liver carcinoma and hepatitis B virus infection.

The chain has TRBV4-3 and TRBJ2-3; D gene uncertain. The ends were cut back, 4 bases at V and 11 bases at J, with 22 bases in the middle. CDR3 length: 15 residues. Germline V lookup: CDR1 LGHNA, CDR2 YSLEER. For the CDR3, the DNA is TGCGCCAGCAGCCGCCAACGAGAAGAAACAGAAAGGCAGTATTTT. Protein: CASSRQREETERQYF.

The chain is built from TRBV11-2 and TRBJ2-1; D remains unclear. V was shortened by 4 bases and J by 9 bases, with 22 bases between the two germline ends. The CDR3 sequence is 16 residues long. Germline V CDR1 and CDR2: SGHAT, FQNNGV. The CDR3 DNA reads as TGTGCCAGCAGCTCGGATATCGGATTAGCCACGGGTGAGCAGTTCTTC. It is translated as CASSSDIGLATGEQFF.

Note on this clonotype: One end of the junction fails to match germline, which may point to a read error. This sequence joins TRBV4-1 and TRBJ1-6; no clear D. Germline CDR1 and CDR2: MGHRA and YSYEKL. This CDR3 spans 16 amino acids. This chain's CDR3 is CASGHHLQWADSRLHF. The CDR3 DNA follows: TGCGCCAGCGGCCATCACCTACAGTGGGCGGATTCACGCCTCCACTTT.

With respect to this clonotype: At one of its ends the junction is not consistent with the germline gene, which may arise from a read error. The V gene is TRBV11-2, the J gene TRBJ1-4; D not resolved. Germline-derived CDR1 and CDR2 are SGHAT and FQNNGV. CDR3 length: 15 amino acids. CDR3 bases: TGTGCCAGCAGCTTAGGCGGGTTTGCTAATGTAAAACTGTTTTTT. Translation gives CASSLGGFANVKLFF.

The chain has TRBV9 and TRBJ2-2, with D possibly being TRBD1 (6 bases). This CDR3 contains 15 residues. The germline CDR1 and CDR2 sequences are SGDLS and YYNGEE. Deletions cut 6 bases from V and 4 bases from J, with 16 bases between. CDR3 bases: TGTGCCAGCATCGACAGACAGGAACCCACCGGGGAGCTGTTTTTT. Translating gives CASIDRQEPTGELFF.

For this clonotype: A read error is possible here, since a much larger clone lies one base away. This sequence joins TRBV29-1 and TRBJ2-1; perhaps TRBD1 as D (5 bases). Germline lookup yields CDR1 SQVTM and CDR2 ANQGSEA. This CDR3 region has 15 residues. The CDR3 spells CTVGPPSSSYNEQFF. CDR3 in DNA: TGCACCGTGGGGCCTCCTTCCAGCTCCTACAATGAGCAGTTCTTC.

With respect to this clonotype: The junction shows a germline mismatch at one end, possibly a read error. This rearrangement joins TRBV29-1 to TRBJ1-6; TRBD1 matches at 10 bases. The CDR3 is made up of 15 amino acids. CDR1 is SQVTM and CDR2 is ANQGSEA in the germline V gene. The CDR3 DNA is TGTAGCGCCCTCCGGGTTGGACAGGGGGACTCACCCCTCCACTTT. This gives the protein CSALRVGQGDSPLHF.

On this clonotype: The junction departs from germline at one end; a sequencing error may be responsible. The chain employs TRBV29-1 and TRBJ2-7; 9 positions agree with TRBD2. In germline, CDR1 is SQVTM, CDR2 ANQGSEA. CDR3 length: 14 residues. DNA for the CDR3: TGCAGCGTTGTTTTAGCGGGGGCATTCTACAAGCAGTACTTT. Translation: CSVVLAGAFYKQYF.

About this clonotype: As the CDR3 is not closed by the conserved phenylalanine or tryptophan, this likely results from a read error. This chain joins TRBV6-5 and TRBJ2-5; D ambiguous. The germline CDR1 and CDR2 sequences are MNHEY and SVGAGI. The CDR3 spans 11 residues. CDR3 nucleotide sequence: TGTGCTAGCACCGCCCGCGGGACCCAGTACTCC. Its translation: CASTARGTQYS.

Concerning this clonotype itself: The conserved closing phenylalanine or tryptophan is absent in this CDR3, likely reflecting a read error. The chain has TRBV29-1 and TRBJ2-7; no clear D. The CDR3 covers 13 residues. In germline, CDR1 is SQVTM, CDR2 ANQGSEA. CDR3: CSVAGVPSYEQYS. The CDR3 region has the DNA TGCAGTGTTGCAGGCGTTCCCTCCTACGAGCAGTACTCC.

Points on this clonotype: Its ends do not fully match the called genes, so a read error is possible. The chain recombines TRBV6-2 or TRBV6-3 with TRBJ1-2; D uncertain. The CDR3 loop spans 13 amino acids. From germline, CDR1 is MNHEY and CDR2 SVGEGT. The CDR3 nucleotides read TGTACCAGCGGTAATACCGCTTCCTATGGCTACACCTTC. This translates into CTSGNTASYGYTF.

Points on this clonotype: Germline is not matched at one junction end, which may reflect a read error. The gene calls are TRBV24-1 and TRBJ2-3; 8 nucleotides align to TRBD1. CDR1 and CDR2 (germline): KGHDR, SFDVKD. This CDR3 has 16 amino acids. The CDR3 protein is CVTSEVGQGLGDTQYF. The DNA of the CDR3 is TGTGTCACCAGTGAAGTCGGACAGGGATTGGGAGATACGCAGTATTTT.

This clonotype is medium-sized within its sample. The gene calls are TRBV6-2 or TRBV6-3 and TRBJ2-1, with 12 nucleotides matching TRBD2. The germline CDR1 and CDR2 sequences are MNHEY and SVGEGT. V lost 3 bases and J lost 7; bases outside the gene matches: 4. There are 15 residues in the CDR3. CDR3 protein: CASSYATSGGNEQFF. CDR3 nucleotides: TGTGCCAGCAGTTATGCAACTAGCGGGGGGAATGAGCAGTTCTTC.

As to this clonotype: No conserved phenylalanine or tryptophan is present at the end of the CDR3, so a read error is the likely explanation. The rearrangement uses TRBV6-2 or TRBV6-3 and TRBJ2-1, with 7 bases lining up with TRBD2. The trim removed 5 bases at V and 8 bases at J, leaving 9 bases unmatched. The CDR3 covers 14 residues. Germline V gives CDR1 MNHEY, CDR2 SVGEGT. This CDR3 is CASSASGRRDEQFV. The CDR3 region has the DNA TGTGCCAGCAGTGCTAGCGGTCGGCGGGATGAGCAGTTCGTC.

In the case of this clonotype: Because it lacks the conserved phenylalanine or tryptophan at the end, this CDR3 is likely a read error. It is unclear where the CDR3 begins or ends on the DNA, so no DNA is shown, and the CDR3 is as TCRdb lists it. J is TRBJ2-7 and V is TRBV4-3; the D call of TRBD2 is as the table states it, not checked on the DNA. Inclusive of both ends, the CDR3 amounts to 15 amino acids. Germline CDR1 LGHNA, CDR2 YSLEER. CDR3 sequence: CASNQDRETPYEQHL.

This clonotype was seen just once. The junction departs from germline at one end; a sequencing error may be responsible. The chain carries TRBV10-3 and TRBJ1-2, with D perhaps TRBD1 (6 bases). The CDR3 is 12 amino acids. In germline, CDR1 is ENHRY, CDR2 SYGVKD. Written as DNA, the CDR3 is TGTGCCATCAGTGACAGGGGTTATAGCTACACTTTC. Its translation: CAISDRGYSYTF.

In the case of this clonotype: An end of the junction does not agree with germline; a read error may underlie this. The genes are TRBV2 and TRBJ2-7, with 7 bases lining up with TRBD2. This CDR3 contains 16 residues. Germline V gene sequence: CDR1 SNHLY, CDR2 FYNNEI. CDR3 DNA: TGTGCCAACAGTGAAGCCCCAGCGGGATCCCACCACGAGAAGTACTTC. Protein: CANSEAPAGSHHEKYF.

The table lists this clonotype with a count of one. This may stem from a read error, because a much larger clone lies one nucleotide away. J is TRBJ2-1 and V is TRBV19; 13 bases align to TRBD2. CDR1 is LNHDA, CDR2 SQIVND, per germline (reference sequence). The CDR3 runs to 15 residues. Here the CDR3 reads CTSSLTSGRFNEQFF. CDR3 DNA sequence: TGTACCAGTAGTTTGACTAGCGGGAGGTTCAATGAGCAGTTCTTC.

The chain combines TRBV4-1 with TRBJ1-5, with TRBD1 identical over 8 bases. Germline CDR1 reads MGHRA; CDR2 reads YSYEKL. After removal of 0 bases from V and 9 bases from J, the junction contained 10 bases not matched to a gene. The CDR3 totals 16 residues. The CDR3 is CASSQEVADRVLPQHF. The CDR3, as DNA: TGCGCCAGCAGCCAAGAAGTCGCGGACAGGGTCCTGCCCCAGCATTTT.

Points on this clonotype: The junction departs from germline at one end; a sequencing error may be responsible. CDR3 sequence (DNA): TGTGCCAGCCGCTTAGATCTTGATGGACGGGAGCAGCACTTC. Protein sequence: CASRLDLDGREQHF. The chain has TRBV11-2 and TRBJ2-7; a possible D gene is TRBD2 (6 bases). The germline CDR1 and CDR2 sequences are SGHAT and FQNNGV. The CDR3 has 14 amino acids.

Comments on this clonotype: One end of the junction varies from germline; a read error may be responsible. The V gene is TRBV5-1, the J gene TRBJ2-3, with 7 bases matching TRBD2. The germline CDR1 and CDR2 sequences are SGHRS and YFSETQ. The CDR3 runs 16 residues. CDR3 coding DNA: TGTGCCAGCAGCCTGACTTGGGGCGGGAGCACGGATACGCACTATTTT. Amino acid sequence: CASSLTWGGSTDTHYF.

In regard to this clonotype: At one end the junction does not follow the germline gene, possibly because of a read error. CDR3 sequence (DNA): TGTGCCAGCAATTACGGGGGAGTGGGCACTGAGACTTTCTTT. Residues: CASNYGGVGTETFF. The rearrangement uses TRBV6-5 and TRBJ1-1; TRBD1 is a possible D gene (5 bases). The CDR3 loop spans 14 amino acids. The germline gives CDR1 MNHEY, CDR2 SVGAGI.

This clonotype has only a few counts. CDR3 nucleotide sequence: TGTGCCAGCTCACCACCGCCGAAGGGAGCTGAAGCTTTCTTT. This gives the protein CASSPPPKGAEAFF. This chain connects TRBV18 to TRBJ1-1; D gene unclear. The CDR3 runs 14 residues. The germline CDR1 and CDR2 sequences are KGHSH and LQKENI. V was pared by 0 bases and J by 6 bases, with 11 bases between.

The V call is TRBV2, the J call TRBJ1-5; 7 nucleotides line up with TRBD1. The CDR3 covers 16 residues. V shed 6 bases and J 3 bases; nucleotides not matched to a gene: 11. Germline V CDR1 and CDR2: SNHLY, FYNNEI. Here the CDR3 DNA reads TGTGCCAGCAGCAGGAACAGGGGAGGAAACAATCAGCCCCAGCATTTT. Its protein product is CASSRNRGGNNQPQHF. Full variable domain (rest looked up from reference TRBV2 and TRBJ1-5): EPEVTQTPSHQVTQMGQEVILRCVPISNHLYFYWYRQILGQKVEFLVSFYNNEISEKSEIFDDQFSVERPDGSNFTLKIRSTKLEDSAMYFCASSRNRGGNNQPQHFGDGTRLSIL.

Details on this clonotype: An end of the junction differs from the germline gene, which may be a read error. The chain employs TRBV11-2 and TRBJ2-3; possibly TRBD1 or TRBD2 for D (5 bases each). Germline V gene data show CDR1 as SGHAT and CDR2 as FQNNGV. The CDR3 runs to 18 residues. CDR3 DNA: TGTGCCAGCAGCTTAGCGGGGCTGACTTCGTCAAGCACAGATACGCGGTATTTT. This encodes CASSLAGLTSSSTDTRYF.

This clonotype was recorded once. Since the CDR3 does not end with the conserved phenylalanine or tryptophan, this likely comes from a read error. This CDR3 is CVSSLFMGPDSYEQYY. The CDR3 DNA sequence: TGTGTCAGCAGCTTGTTTATGGGTCCCGACTCCTACGAGCAGTACTAC. The chain carries TRBV5-4 and TRBJ2-7; unclear D gene. This CDR3 is built from 16 residues. Germline CDR1 reads SGHNT; CDR2 reads YYREEE (reference sequence).

Concerning this clonotype: The conserved closing phenylalanine or tryptophan is absent in this CDR3, likely reflecting a read error. The DNA is left out, because the CDR3 cannot be placed on it with certainty; the CDR3 is given as TCRdb lists it. This chain links TRBV11-2 with TRBJ2-5; the DNA was not compared with TRBD2, the D call given in the table. CDR1 is SGHAT, CDR2 FQNNGV, per germline. The CDR3 comprises 16 residues, both ends counted. The CDR3: CASSQTPGGGEETQHL.